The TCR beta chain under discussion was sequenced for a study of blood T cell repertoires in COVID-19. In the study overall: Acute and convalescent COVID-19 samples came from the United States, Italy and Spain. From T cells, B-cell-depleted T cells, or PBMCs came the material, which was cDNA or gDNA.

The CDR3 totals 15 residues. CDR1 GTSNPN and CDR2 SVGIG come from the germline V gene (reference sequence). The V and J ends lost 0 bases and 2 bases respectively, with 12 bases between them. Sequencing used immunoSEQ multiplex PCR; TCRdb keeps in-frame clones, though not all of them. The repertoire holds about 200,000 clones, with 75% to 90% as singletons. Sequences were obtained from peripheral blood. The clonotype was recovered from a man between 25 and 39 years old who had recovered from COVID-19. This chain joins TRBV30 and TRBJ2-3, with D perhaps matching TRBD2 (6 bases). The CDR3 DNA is TGTGCCTGGAGTGTAGGGACTCTAGTCACAGATACGCAGTATTTT. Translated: CAWSVGTLVTDTQYF.